This TCR beta chain comes out of a study of vaccination and CD4 T cells after COVID-19 (dated by TCRdb to 2021 to 2024). Regarding the study in general: Convalescent patients had a positive SARS-CoV-2 result on nasal swab PCR, and of these patients, under ten had mild disease and one had severe disease. Post-vaccine blood samples were taken a median of around 70 days after the second vaccine dose, with a range of 14 to 241 days. Post-COVID blood samples were collected from convalescent patients a median of around 100 days after diagnosis, with a range of roughly 30 to 161 days. The convalescent cohort comprised six males and four females, including two Hispanic individuals, seven Caucasians, two Asians and one multiracial person. In control cultures, a CEFX viral epitope pool was used as positive control, an HIV-1 Nef peptide pool was used as negative control, or no peptide was added. Participants received two doses of either the Pfizer-BioNTech BNT162b2 vaccine (n=8) or the Moderna mRNA-1273 vaccine (n=2). For stimulating the cultures, overlapping spike peptide pools were used, derived from SARS-CoV-2 as well as from the common cold coronaviruses HCoV-NL63, HCoV-OC43 and HCoV-229E. In 10 COVID-19 convalescent patients and a handful of infection-naive healthy vaccine recipients, researchers compared the spike-specific CD4+ TCR repertoire from before mRNA vaccination with the repertoire from after.

What the study reported, not specific to this receptor: In convalescent patients, a median roughly 87% of post-vaccine SARS-CoV-2-reactive clones were detected only after vaccination, suggesting vaccine-specific priming. Of the vaccine-specific clones in convalescent patients, 304 of 307, or nearly all, reacted only to SARS-CoV-2 spike and did not cross-react with common cold coronaviruses. Relatively few convalescent patients were included in the study, and early timepoints after natural infection were not analyzed. An increase in the median number of SARS-CoV-2-reactive clonotypes from approximately 20 after infection to a few dozen after vaccination was observed, but the change was not found to be significant.

Worth noting for this clonotype: Its cognate antigen has yet to be identified. Base qualities are not at hand, and no much larger clone is one base apart.

The treatment or condition label of this sample denotes: roughly 10-day PBMC culture with coronavirus spike peptide pools or control peptides (ViraFEST assay). The ViraFEST assay was used in the study, in which antigen-specific T cells were expanded with peptide pools and expanded clonotypes were subsequently identified by TCR sequencing. The convalescent patients' positive SARS-CoV-2 PCR tests fell between March and December 2020, which was before the Alpha, Beta and Delta variants emerged in the United States. Each well held around 2 million PBMCs cultured with roughly 9.2 ug/ml peptide pools in IMDM containing around 5% human AB serum and 9.5 to 10 IU/ml IL-2. On days 3 and 7, half of the culture medium was replaced with fresh IL-2-containing medium. Once the cells had been in culture for about 10 days, the EasySep CD4+ T cell isolation kit was used to isolate CD4+ T cells by negative selection. Ficoll-Paque Plus gradient centrifugation was used to isolate PBMCs from whole blood, and the isolated PBMCs were then either used fresh or cryopreserved at -140C. Each culture condition was generally run in triplicate wells.

The library was generated by PCR. At the Johns Hopkins FTIC core, DNA from the cultured CD4+ T cells underwent TCR sequencing with the Oncomine TCR Beta short-read assay. Genomic DNA was extracted from the cultured CD4+ T cells with the QIAamp micro DNA kit. Oncomine TCR Beta libraries from cultured CD4+ T cells were pooled with unique dual indexes and sequenced on an Illumina iSeq 100. For the original study's pipeline: Non-productive sequences were filtered out, and CDR3s that did not start with C, did not end with F or W, or were shorter than 7 amino acids were discarded. The MANAFEST web application was used to identify antigen-specific clonotypes by comparing peptide-stimulated wells against reference wells and other culture wells. An FDR below 0.05, an odds ratio above 5, and a productive frequency above 0.1% in at least two of three replicate wells were required for clones to be considered positive. Cross-reactive clonotypes were defined as significantly expanded in both SARS-CoV-2 spike wells and at least one common cold coronavirus spike condition. Similarity between CDR3 sequences was evaluated in R version 3.6.1 using Levenshtein distances (stringdist) and unrooted phylogenetic trees (ape). The public reads were reprocessed in TCRdb via fastp at Q25 and MiXCR, keeping in-frame beta chains. Identical CDR3 proteins give one entry, which carries the most common genes and DNA. The authors' filters were not applied to this entry. In this sample the table shows 20,000 to 25,000 distinct CDR3 sequences, approximately 48% of which occur a single time. The ten largest clones take up 5% to 6.5% of the sample.

The CDR3 sequence holds 15 residues, the cysteine and phenylalanine included. Only the CDR3 DNA stays, 45 bases, in frame from base 1. Sequences SGHTA (CDR1) and FQGTGA (CDR2) are obtained from the germline V gene. V has 8 bases trimmed and J has 5 bases trimmed; junction bases matching no gene number 9. The chain is made from TRBV7-3 and TRBJ1-6, with 7 bases in between that match TRBD1. The sequence came from a human donor who had recovered from COVID-19. Sequenced: CD4+ T cells from blood, cultured in vitro. The nucleotide sequence reads as follows: TGTGCCAGCTCGGTGACAGGGATTAATAATTCACCCCTCCACTTT. It codes for CASSVTGINNSPLHF.